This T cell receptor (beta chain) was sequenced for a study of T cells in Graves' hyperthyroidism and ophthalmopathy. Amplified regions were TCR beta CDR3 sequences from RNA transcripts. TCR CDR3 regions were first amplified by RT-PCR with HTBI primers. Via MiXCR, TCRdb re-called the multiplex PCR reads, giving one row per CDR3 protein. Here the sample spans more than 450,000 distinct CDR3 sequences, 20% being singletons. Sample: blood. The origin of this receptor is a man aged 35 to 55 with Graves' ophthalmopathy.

The CDR3 loop is CASSLFPSYNEQFF. In DNA, the CDR3 is TGTGCCAGCAGCTTATTTCCGAGTTACAATGAGCAGTTCTTC. The chain employs TRBV7-9 and TRBJ2-1; D call uncertain. In germline, CDR1 is SEHNR, CDR2 FQNEAQ (reference sequence). Trimming stripped 2 bases from V and 4 bases from J, with 9 bases between. The CDR3 length is 14 residues.